The T cell receptor (beta chain) described here comes from a study of post-analysis software for immune sequencing data. Study-wide results and caveats: Controls significantly exceeded multiple sclerosis patients in normalized Chao1 diversity.

Unique molecular identifiers were carried by the TCR beta cDNA libraries. With roughly 0.9 to 10 million T cells as the source, approximately 500,000 cDNA molecules resulted. TCRdb called the PCR reads again in MiXCR, with one record for every CDR3 protein. The repertoire has roughly 800,000 distinct CDR3 sequences, roughly 50% of them found once; the top ten carry 4.6%. The table lists this clonotype with a count of one. Its antigen is not known. The source of this sequence is a girl aged 5-17 years with multiple sclerosis. The sample consisted of blood.

CDR3 DNA: TGTGCCAGCAGCCTCGGTCGGACAGCACATCTATATGGCTACACCTTC. Protein: CASSLGRTAHLYGYTF. V usage is TRBV14 and J usage is TRBJ1-2, with D tentatively TRBD1 (6 bases). V shed 4 bases and J shed 5 bases, with 20 bases lying between them. This CDR3 region has 16 residues. CDR1 and CDR2 from the germline V gene are SGHDN and FVKESK.